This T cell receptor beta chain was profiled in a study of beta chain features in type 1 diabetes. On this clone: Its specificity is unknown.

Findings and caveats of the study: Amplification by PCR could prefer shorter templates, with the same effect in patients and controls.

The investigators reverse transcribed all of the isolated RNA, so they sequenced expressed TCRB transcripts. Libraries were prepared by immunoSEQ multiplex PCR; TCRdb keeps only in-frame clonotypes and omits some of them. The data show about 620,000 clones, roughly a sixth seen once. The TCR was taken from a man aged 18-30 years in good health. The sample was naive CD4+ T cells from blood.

CDR3 coding DNA: TGTGCTAGTGCCCACCCGGGGGGGCGCGGCACCGGGGAGCTGTTTTTT. It translates to CASAHPGGRGTGELFF. The chain has TRBV12-5 and TRBJ2-2, with TRBD2 matching 8 bases. CDR1 and CDR2 (germline): LGHNT, FRNRAP. The V segment lost 7 bases and the J segment 4 bases; nucleotides outside the gene matches: 11. The CDR3 length is 16 residues.